The 20 T cell receptor beta chains below come from one sample, sequenced in a study of cytomegalovirus exposure and HLA in healthy donors. PCR was performed using 60 Vbeta and 13 Jbeta primers. Method: immunoSEQ multiplex PCR; TCRdb's copy keeps in-frame clones and lacks some. The table has roughly 150,000 clones, about three quarters seen once. The sequencing input was PBMCs. These receptors were collected from a male donor in good health and CMV-seronegative.

This sequence joins TRBV20-1 and TRBJ2-3; maybe TRBD2 (6 bases). From germline, CDR1 is DFQATT and CDR2 SNEGSKA (reference sequence). Between the trimmed V and J ends, which lost 6 bases and 6 bases, there was a span of 10 bases. The CDR3 loop spans 11 amino acids. CDR3 amino acids: CSATRGDTQYF. The CDR3 DNA is TGCAGTGCGACCCGGGGGGATACGCAGTATTTT.

The J gene is TRBJ2-7, the V gene TRBV2, with a tentative D call TRBD1 (6 bases). CDR1 is SNHLY, CDR2 FYNNEI, per germline. The CDR3 runs to 14 residues. Trimming took off 2 bases at V and 2 bases at J, with 10 bases between the two ends. This CDR3 is CASSEWDIPYEQYF. Here the CDR3 DNA reads TGTGCCAGCAGTGAATGGGACATACCCTACGAGCAGTACTTC.

Only a few counts were recorded for this clone. The rearrangement uses TRBV18 and TRBJ1-6; 9 bases are shared with TRBD1. V lost 1 base to trimming and J lost 10 bases; unmatched junction nucleotides: 5. Germline V CDR1 and CDR2: KGHSH, LQKENI. This CDR3 has 15 amino acids. The CDR3 sequence is CASSPRDREGSPLHF. In DNA form, the CDR3 reads TGTGCCAGCTCACCACGGGACAGGGAGGGATCACCCCTCCACTTT.

This chain joins TRBV19 and TRBJ1-5; no firm D call. Trimming cost V 7 bases and J 1 base, with 5 bases left between them. The CDR3 runs 12 residues. Germline assignment: CDR1 LNHDA and CDR2 SQIVND (reference sequence). CDR3 nucleotides: TGTGCCAGTACCCAGAGCAATCAGCCCCAGCATTTT. Its translation: CASTQSNQPQHF. Drawing the rest from reference TRBV19 and TRBJ1-5, the complete variable domain is DGGITQSPKYLFRKEGQNVTLSCEQNLNHDAMYWYRQDPGQGLRLIYYSQIVNDFQKGDIAEGYSVSREKKESFPLTVTSAQKNPTAFYLCASTQSNQPQHFGDGTRLSIL.

V and J are TRBV6-5 and TRBJ2-1; 12 positions agree with TRBD2. The CDR3 totals 15 residues. Trimming at V came to 4 bases and at J to 7 bases, leaving 5 bases not matched to a gene. Per germline, CDR1 MNHEY and CDR2 SVGAGI. This chain's CDR3 is CASSLLAGGLNEQFF. The CDR3 DNA is TGTGCCAGCAGTTTGCTAGCGGGAGGGCTAAATGAGCAGTTCTTC.

The gene calls are TRBV9 and TRBJ2-3, with 11 bases matching TRBD2. The CDR3 covers 15 residues. V lost 4 bases and J lost 6; bases outside the gene matches: 7. From germline, CDR1 is SGDLS and CDR2 YYNGEE. In DNA form, the CDR3 reads TGTGCCAGCAGCCTTACTAGCGGGAGCTCGGATACGCAGTATTTT. This encodes CASSLTSGSSDTQYF.

On this clone: Different DNA sequences within this sample yield the same CDR3. This chain links TRBV27 with TRBJ2-5, with D possibly being TRBD2 (6 bases). CDR1 MNHEY and CDR2 SMNVEV come from the germline V gene (reference sequence). The CDR3 covers 13 residues. Trimming pared 6 bases from V and 5 bases from J, leaving 13 bases between. This CDR3 reads CASSLGGWETQYF. The CDR3 bases are TGTGCCAGCAGCTTGGGAGGTTGGGAGACCCAGTACTTC.

V usage is TRBV5-4 and J usage is TRBJ2-5; 9 nucleotides agree with TRBD1. Matching the DNA end better, TRBJ2-7 makes the J call doubtful. Looked up from germline, CDR1 is SGHNT and CDR2 is YYREEE (reference sequence). The CDR3 is made up of 14 amino acids. This chain's CDR3 is CASSPGGQGLEQYF. The CDR3 DNA reads as TGTGCCAGCAGCCCGGGGGGACAGGGACTCGAGCAGTACTTC.

CDR3 bases: TGTGCCAGCAGTTACGAGGAGGGGGCGCAGGGCTACACCTTC. Translated, it gives CASSYEEGAQGYTF. The V gene is TRBV6-5, the J gene TRBJ1-2, with 7 bases fitting TRBD1. The CDR3 has 14 residues. Germline V CDR1 and CDR2: MNHEY, SVGAGI. Trimming removed 2 bases from V and 8 bases from J; junction bases left unmatched: 8.

CDR3 nucleotide sequence: TGTGCCATCAGTGAAGACTTAAACTATGGCTACACCTTC. Translating gives CAISEDLNYGYTF. V usage is TRBV10-3 and J usage is TRBJ1-2, with D hard to call. V was pared by 3 bases and J by 2 bases, with 7 bases between. Germline CDR1 reads ENHRY; CDR2 reads SYGVKD. CDR3 length: 13 amino acids.

This rearrangement joins TRBV6-1 to TRBJ1-2; possible D gene TRBD1, 6 bases. V was shortened by 6 bases and J by 4 bases, with 6 bases between the two germline ends. The CDR3 covers 11 residues. In germline, CDR1 is MNHNS, CDR2 SASEGT. CDR3 nucleotide sequence: TGTGCCAGCAGGGGGGCCTATGGCTACACCTTC. Translation: CASRGAYGYTF.

The genes are TRBV5-1 and TRBJ2-1, with 10 positions matching TRBD1. V was pared by 4 bases and J by 7 bases, with 14 bases of the junction left unmatched. Germline-derived CDR1 and CDR2 are SGHRS and YFSETQ. The CDR3 has 17 amino acids. Written as DNA, the CDR3 is TGCGCCAGCAGCCCCGGCCCCGGGACAGGGGATAAGAATGAGCAGTTCTTC. Translating it yields CASSPGPGTGDKNEQFF.

The V and J genes are TRBV6-6 and TRBJ2-4, with 8 positions matching TRBD1. Trimming took 5 bases from V and 3 from J; bases not matched to a gene: 6. The germline V gene encodes CDR1 MNHNY and CDR2 SVGAGI (reference sequence). This CDR3 is 15 amino acids long. CDR3 DNA: TGTGCCAGCAGTCGGACAGGGTTGGACAAAAACATTCAGTACTTC. Its protein is CASSRTGLDKNIQYF.

This chain uses TRBV4-1 with TRBJ2-1; 10 nucleotides align to TRBD2. The germline V gene encodes CDR1 MGHRA and CDR2 YSYEKL. The CDR3 is 15 residues long. Trimming at V came to 5 bases and at J to 2 bases, leaving 3 bases not matched to a gene. The CDR3: CASSSSGGAYNEQFF. DNA for the CDR3: TGCGCCAGCAGCTCAAGCGGGGGGGCCTACAATGAGCAGTTCTTC.

The chain links TRBV6-5 to TRBJ1-6, with D possibly being TRBD1 (6 bases). Trimming stripped 4 bases from V and 3 bases from J, with 10 bases between. The germline gives CDR1 MNHEY, CDR2 SVGAGI. The CDR3 extends over 15 amino acids. CDR3 nucleotides: TGTGCCAGCAGTTCAAAGACAGGCTATAATTCACCCCTCCACTTT. The encoded protein is CASSSKTGYNSPLHF.

The rearrangement joins TRBV7-2 to TRBJ1-6; 8 nucleotides agree with TRBD1. Germline V gives CDR1 SGHTA, CDR2 FQGNSA. The ends lost 2 bases at V and 8 bases at J; junction bases unmatched: 5. The CDR3 covers 15 residues. The CDR3 region has the DNA TGTGCCAGCAGCTTAATGGGACAGGTTTATTCACCCCTCCACTTT. As protein: CASSLMGQVYSPLHF.

The V call is TRBV6-4, the J call TRBJ1-1; 11 bases map to TRBD1. This CDR3 spans 13 amino acids. Trimming cost V 6 bases and J 5 bases; bases outside gene matches: 2. Per germline, CDR1 MRHNA and CDR2 SNTAGT. DNA of the CDR3: TGTGCCAGCAGAGGACAGGGGGCGACTGAAGCTTTCTTT. Its protein product is CASRGQGATEAFF.

V and J are TRBV9 and TRBJ1-6; D not certain. Looked up from germline, CDR1 is SGDLS and CDR2 is YYNGEE. V was trimmed by 0 bases and J by 7 bases, leaving 8 bases between them. The CDR3 totals 14 residues. CDR3 protein: CASSVVGQNSPLHF. CDR3 DNA sequence: TGTGCCAGCAGCGTAGTTGGGCAGAATTCACCCCTCCACTTT.

This clone was seen once. The chain uses TRBV25-1 and TRBJ1-3, with a tentative D call TRBD1 (5 bases). The germline V and J ends were trimmed by 3 bases and 5 bases, with 14 bases remaining between them. The germline gives CDR1 MGHDK, CDR2 SYGVNS. The CDR3 contains 15 residues. The DNA of the CDR3 is TGTGCCAGCAGTGACCCAGGGCTAGGCCGAAACACCATATATTTT. The encoded protein is CASSDPGLGRNTIYF.

Comments on this clone: Compared with germline, one end of the junction differs, possibly owing to a read error. The sample holds other DNA sequences that translate to the same CDR3. This chain connects TRBV6-1 to TRBJ2-2; 7 bases align to TRBD2. Germline loops: CDR1 MNHNS, CDR2 SASEGT. The CDR3 runs 14 residues. CDR3 bases: TGTGCCAGCACCCTAGCGGTGGGAACCGGGGAGTTGTTTTTT. As protein: CASTLAVGTGELFF.